This T cell receptor (beta chain) originates from a study of cytomegalovirus exposure and HLA in healthy donors. For the study at large: Approximately 180 million T cells yielded fewer than 120 million unique TCR beta sequences in earlier analysis. Out of about 360 genotyped donors, about 81% belonged to the Caucasian-associated ancestry cluster. The study, taken as a whole, reports: Among immune exposure information, only CMV serostatus was available. Within the data, a cluster of highly shared sequence variants was likely a sequencing artifact.

The PCR employed 60 Vbeta primers together with 13 Jbeta primers. Clones were read by immunoSEQ multiplex PCR, and TCRdb kept only the in-frame ones, dropping some. The sample consists of around 57,000 clones, roughly 90% of them appearing once. In germline, CDR1 is SGHAT, CDR2 FQDESV (reference sequence). V trimming: 1 base; J trimming: 5 bases; junction bases outside the gene matches: 1. CDR3 size: 15 residues. About this clone: Its antigen remains unidentified.

Sample: PBMCs. The TCR sequence derives from a young man in good health and CMV-seropositive. This chain connects TRBV11-1 to TRBJ2-1; 11 nucleotides align to TRBD2. The CDR3 sequence: CASSLELAGDNEQFF. CDR3 nucleotide sequence: TGTGCCAGCAGCTTAGAACTAGCGGGGGACAATGAGCAGTTCTTC.